This entry describes one T cell receptor (beta chain). Its target is not known. This sample stems from a study of OX40 agonist ivuxolimab in advanced cancers. Study context: Patient treatment consisted of intravenous ivuxolimab administration every 2 weeks at 0.01 to 10 mg/kg.

Whole-study results and caveats: The specificity for antigen of the expanded peripheral T cells was not determined. With doses of 0.1 to 3.0 mg/kg, CD4+ and CD8+ blood T cells had undergone clonal expansion by week 6.

Profiling relied on immunoSEQ multiplex PCR, and the TCRdb table lists in-frame clones only, not all of them. Of 65,000 to 95,000 clones in the sample, roughly four fifths were seen once. The sequence derives from an adult with an advanced solid tumor such as melanoma, head and neck, liver or kidney cancer. The sequenced sample was CD4+ or CD8+ T cells sorted from blood, obtained in a trial of the OX40 agonist ivuxolimab.

Written as DNA, the CDR3 is TGTGCCAGCAGTCCTAGTAAAACAGGAGGGGTATACAATGAGCAGTTCTTC. It specifies CASSPSKTGGVYNEQFF. J is TRBJ2-1 and V is TRBV27; D is perhaps TRBD2 (6 bases). The germline CDR1 and CDR2 sequences are MNHEY and SMNVEV (reference sequence). This CDR3 region has 17 residues. V lost 5 bases, J lost 4 bases, and 21 bases lay in between.